These T cell receptor beta chains were read from a single sample in a study of sequential checkpoint blockade in melanoma. Repertoires were generated with immunoSEQ multiplex PCR, while TCRdb's copy carries only in-frame clones and drops some. The sample yields under 20,000 clones, roughly 73% seen once. This specimen was CD8+ T cells sorted from blood (inferred from file names), taken from a patient given nivolumab and ipilimumab in sequence. These receptor sequences come from a human donor with melanoma. The CDR3 runs from the conserved cysteine through the conserved F or W. Fields, in order: clone size, J gene, CDR3 length, D gene, V gene, CDR3 protein, CDR3 DNA. The D gene is left open where the match is weak. Only some rows state a clone size, as once, few, many or a class for expanded clones.

>-|TRBJ2-5|16|-|TRBV7-9
CASSSSQRGSKETQYF
TGTGCCAGCAGCTCTTCTCAAAGGGGGTCAAAAGAGACCCAGTACTTC
>-|TRBJ2-1|16|TRBD2|TRBV9
CASSTLGSGRFDEQFF
TGTGCCAGCAGCACCCTGGGGAGCGGGAGGTTCGATGAGCAGTTCTTC
>-|TRBJ1-1|16|TRBD1|TRBV5-1
CASSFDRVAEFTEAFF
TGCGCCAGCAGCTTCGACAGGGTGGCAGAATTCACTGAAGCTTTCTTT
>few|TRBJ2-7|14|-|TRBV5-5
CASSLWQGLHEQYF
TGTGCCAGCAGCTTGTGGCAGGGTCTTCACGAGCAGTACTTC
>-|TRBJ2-7|15|-|TRBV27
CASSPREVWSYEQYF
TGTGCCAGCAGTCCACGAGAGGTTTGGTCCTACGAGCAGTACTTC
>-|TRBJ1-1|13|-|TRBV9
CASSPGEGTEAFF
TGTGCCAGCAGCCCAGGGGAGGGGACTGAAGCTTTCTTT
>-|TRBJ2-7|13|-|TRBV7-3
CASSLGLSYEQYF
TGTGCCAGCAGCTTAGGACTGTCCTACGAGCAGTACTTC
>once|TRBJ2-7|13|TRBD2|TRBV10-2
CASGTSGSYEQYF
TGCGCCAGCGGGACTAGCGGCTCCTACGAGCAGTACTTC
>-|TRBJ1-6|14|-|TRBV28
CASSPRGGQSPLHF
TGTGCCAGCAGTCCCCGGGGGGGGCAATCACCCCTCCACTTT
>-|TRBJ1-1|14|-|TRBV27
CASSLGGGPTEAFF
TGTGCCAGCAGTTTGGGGGGGGGTCCCACTGAAGCTTTCTTT
>-|TRBJ2-1|15|-|TRBV6-4
CASSATGTSYNEQFF
TGTGCCAGCAGTGCTACCGGGACTTCCTACAATGAGCAGTTCTTC
>-|TRBJ1-2|15|-|TRBV4-2
CASSQLPGSNYGYTF
TGTGCCAGCAGCCAACTTCCGGGGTCAAACTATGGCTACACCTTC